This is a list of T cell receptor beta chains from one sample in a study of T cells after yellow fever vaccination. MiXCR was run by TCRdb on the 5' RACE reads, yielding one entry per CDR3 protein. Here the sample spans 500,000 to 650,000 distinct CDR3 sequences, around an eighth being singletons. Here the sequenced sample was PBMCs, taken on the day of the yellow fever booster vaccination. The receptors originated from a young man who received the YFV17D yellow fever vaccine. Each CDR3 is given with its conserved first and last residue. The D gene is left open where the match is weak. Size tells how often a clone was seen (once, few, many) or the class of an expanded clone, and some rows leave it out.

>TRBJ2-1|TRBD2|TRBV5-1|few
TGCGCCAGCAGCTTGGAGGGACTAGCGGGAGGGGGGCAGTTCTTC
CASSLEGLAGGGQFF
>TRBJ2-5|NA|TRBV4-1|few
TGCGCCAGCAGCAAAAGAGGGGGTATTGGGGAGACCCAGTACTTC
CASSKRGGIGETQYF
>TRBJ2-3|TRBD1|TRBV6-1|few
TGTGCCAGCAGGAGACAGGGAGTGGATACGCAGTATTTT
CASRRQGVDTQYF
>TRBJ1-1|TRBD1|TRBV12-3/TRBV12-4|few
TGTGCCAGCAGTCCTGACAGGGGGCTTGAAGCTTTCTTT
CASSPDRGLEAFF
>TRBJ1-6|NA|TRBV20-1|NA
TGCAGTGCCCGGACCGGGAATTCACCCCTCCACTTT
CSARTGNSPLHF
>TRBJ2-5|NA|TRBV12-3/TRBV12-4|many
TGTGCCAGCAGTTTAGGTGGGGGAGAGACCCAGTACTTC
CASSLGGGETQYF
>TRBJ2-6|NA|TRBV19|NA
TGTGCCAGTGAGCAGGGGGGCGGGGCCAACGTCCTGACTTTC
CASEQGGGANVLTF
>TRBJ2-7|NA|TRBV29-1|NA
TGCAGCGCTGAAGGCCTGGGACCTAGCTCCTACGAGCAGTACTTC
CSAEGLGPSSYEQYF
>TRBJ2-2|TRBD2|TRBV20-1|NA
TGCTGTGCTAGAGTATTGGCGGGAGGGCTCACCGGGGAGCTGTTTTTT
CCARVLAGGLTGELFF
>TRBJ2-3|NA|TRBV20-1|few
TGCAGTGCTAGTTCCTCAGAACATACGCAGTATTTT
CSASSSEHTQYF
>TRBJ2-4|NA|TRBV9|NA
TGTGCCAGCAGTGAGTTCGAGGCCAGGGGAAACATTCAGTACTTC
CASSEFEARGNIQYF
>TRBJ2-7|NA|TRBV3-1|NA
TGTGCCAGCAGCCAGAGTGGGGCAGCGGATTACGAGCAGTACTTC
CASSQSGAADYEQYF
>TRBJ1-5|NA|TRBV20-1|many
TGCAGTGCTAGCCCCGGGACCGGCAATCAGCCCCAGCATTTT
CSASPGTGNQPQHF
>TRBJ2-5|TRBD2|TRBV20-1|NA
TGCAGTGCTAGCCCTCCGGGTAGCGGGAGAGGCCGAGAGACCCAGTACTTC
CSASPPGSGRGRETQYF
>TRBJ1-1|TRBD1|TRBV5-1|few
TGCGCCAGCAGCTTCCGGGACAGGGGGGAAGCTTTCTTT
CASSFRDRGEAFF
>TRBJ2-7|NA|TRBV20-1|NA
TGCAGTGCTAGAGCGCAAGACTACGAGCAGTACTTC
CSARAQDYEQYF
>TRBJ2-7|NA|TRBV20-1|NA
TGCAGTGCTTCACGGGGGGCCGGCTCCTACGAGCAGTACTTC
CSASRGAGSYEQYF
>TRBJ2-3|TRBD2|TRBV7-2|NA
TGTGCCAGCAGCCCCCAACTAGCGGTTAGCACAGATACGCAGTATTTT
CASSPQLAVSTDTQYF
>TRBJ2-3|TRBD2|TRBV2|few
TGTGCCAGGCGACCGGGACTAGCGGGAGTGCCAGATACGCAGTATTTT
CARRPGLAGVPDTQYF
>TRBJ1-4|NA|TRBV18|few
TGTGCCAGCTCAGTCGACAGAGGAGATGAAAAACTGTTTTTT
CASSVDRGDEKLFF
>TRBJ2-2|TRBD2|TRBV3-1|NA
TGTGCCAGCAGCCAAGATTGGCTAGCGGGAGTGACCGGGGAGCTGTTTTTT
CASSQDWLAGVTGELFF
>TRBJ1-5|NA|TRBV20-1|NA
TGCAGTGGCATTGAATCGGGTATGAGTTTCTCTCAGCCCCAGCATTTT
CSGIESGMSFSQPQHF
>TRBJ2-7|TRBD2|TRBV4-3|few
TGCGCCAGCAGCCAAGATAGCGGGATCCTCTACGAGCAGTACTTC
CASSQDSGILYEQYF
>TRBJ2-2|NA|TRBV5-1|many
TGCGCCAGCAGCCGATCAGCGGATCACACCGGGGAGCTGTTTTTT
CASSRSADHTGELFF
>TRBJ2-7|TRBD2|TRBV6-1|NA
TGTGCCAGTGGGGGGAGGGGCGTTCTTTACGAGCAGTACTTC
CASGGRGVLYEQYF
>TRBJ2-1|TRBD2|TRBV19|NA
TGTGCCAGTAGAATCAGTAGCGGGAGGGCTTTTCTCTACAATGAGCAGTTCTTC
CASRISSGRAFLYNEQFF
>TRBJ1-5|NA|TRBV12-3/TRBV12-4|NA
TGTGCCAGCAGTTTGACCTTCCATCAGCCCCAGCATTTT
CASSLTFHQPQHF
>TRBJ2-2|NA|TRBV20-1|many
TGCAGTGCCGCCCGTAGCGGACCAACCGGGGAGCTGTTTTTT
CSAARSGPTGELFF
>TRBJ2-1|TRBD2|TRBV20-1|many
TGCAGTGCGATACCACGGGACTACTACAATGAGCAGTTCTTC
CSAIPRDYYNEQFF